This T cell receptor (beta chain) was sequenced for a study of blood T cell repertoires in COVID-19. The overall study: Samples of COVID-19 (acute and convalescent) were obtained from the United States, Italy and Spain.

This CDR3 has 13 residues. V was trimmed by 3 bases and J by 8 bases, leaving 13 bases between them. Germline V gene data show CDR1 as KGHSH and CDR2 as LQKENI. The Seattle site enrolled patients during active infection and followed them longitudinally. Per the original data handling: The assay estimated nucleated cells by amplifying reference gene primers. The table came from immunoSEQ multiplex PCR; TCRdb's copy has only in-frame clones and leaves some out. That table is the source of V, J and clone size, and D and trimming were worked out from the DNA. Counted here are some 390,000 clones, roughly 86% occurring once; the ten biggest clones make up approximately 2.4%.

Sequencing input: peripheral blood. This sequence joins TRBV18 and TRBJ1-2, with D tentatively TRBD1 (6 bases). The origin of this receptor is a woman aged 60-75 years with COVID-19, enrolled during active disease. CDR3 residues: CASSPMAGDGYTF. The CDR3 DNA follows: TGTGCCAGCTCACCGATGGCAGGGGACGGCTACACCTTC. The full variable domain, rest sourced from reference TRBV18 and TRBJ1-2, is NAGVMQNPRHLVRRRGQEARLRCSPMKGHSHVYWYRQLPEEGLKFMVYLQKENIIDESGMPKERFSAEFPKEGPSILRIQQVVRGDSAAYFCASSPMAGDGYTFGSGTRLTVV.